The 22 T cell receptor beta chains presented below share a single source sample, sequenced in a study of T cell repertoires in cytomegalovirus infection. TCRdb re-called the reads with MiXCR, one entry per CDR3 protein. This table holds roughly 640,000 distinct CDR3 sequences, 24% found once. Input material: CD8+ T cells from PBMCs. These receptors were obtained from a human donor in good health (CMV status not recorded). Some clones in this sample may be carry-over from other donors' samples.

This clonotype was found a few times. The chain's CDR3 is CASSYSGGLYEQYV. Here the CDR3 DNA reads TGTGCCAGCAGTTACTCAGGGGGCCTCTACGAGCAGTACGTC. V usage is TRBV6-2 or TRBV6-3 and J usage is TRBJ2-7; TRBD1 matches at 7 bases. Germline V lookup: CDR1 MNHEY, CDR2 SVGEGT. V trimming: 0 bases; J trimming: 3 bases; junction bases outside the gene matches: 2. The CDR3 loop spans 14 amino acids.

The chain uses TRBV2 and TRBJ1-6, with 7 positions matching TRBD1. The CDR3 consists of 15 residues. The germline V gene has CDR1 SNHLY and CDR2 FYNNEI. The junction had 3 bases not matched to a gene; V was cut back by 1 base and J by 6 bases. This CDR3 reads CASSEGRGFNSPLHF. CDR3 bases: TGTGCCAGCAGTGAAGGCAGGGGGTTTAATTCACCCCTCCACTTT.

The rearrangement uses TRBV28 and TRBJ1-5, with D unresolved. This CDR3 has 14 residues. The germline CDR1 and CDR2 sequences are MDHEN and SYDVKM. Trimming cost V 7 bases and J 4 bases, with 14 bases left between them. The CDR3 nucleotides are TGTGCCAGCACCCCTTCGACAACAAATCAGCCCCAGCATTTT. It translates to CASTPSTTNQPQHF.

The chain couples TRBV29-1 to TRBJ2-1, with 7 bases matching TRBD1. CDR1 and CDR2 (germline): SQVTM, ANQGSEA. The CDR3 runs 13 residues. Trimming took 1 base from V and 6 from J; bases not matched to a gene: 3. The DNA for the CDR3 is TGCAGCGTTGAAGGGGGACAGTTCAATGAGCAGTTCTTC. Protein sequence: CSVEGGQFNEQFF.

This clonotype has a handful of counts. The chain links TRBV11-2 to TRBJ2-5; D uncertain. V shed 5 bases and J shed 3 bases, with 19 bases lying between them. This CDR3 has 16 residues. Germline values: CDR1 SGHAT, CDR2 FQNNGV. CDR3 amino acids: CASSRWHVEYEETQYF. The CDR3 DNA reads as TGTGCCAGCAGCCGATGGCACGTTGAGTATGAAGAGACCCAGTACTTC.

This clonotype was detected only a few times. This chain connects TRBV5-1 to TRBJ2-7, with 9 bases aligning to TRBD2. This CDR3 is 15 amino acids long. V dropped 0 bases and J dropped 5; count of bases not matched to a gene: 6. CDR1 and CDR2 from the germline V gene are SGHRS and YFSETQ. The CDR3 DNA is TGCGCCAGCAGCTTGGAGGTAGCGGGGGTTGACGAGCAGTACTTC. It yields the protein CASSLEVAGVDEQYF.

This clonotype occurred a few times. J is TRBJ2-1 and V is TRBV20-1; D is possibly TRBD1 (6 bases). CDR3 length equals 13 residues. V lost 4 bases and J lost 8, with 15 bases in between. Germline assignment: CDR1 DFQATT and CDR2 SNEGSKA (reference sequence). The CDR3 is CSAKDRVSHEQFF. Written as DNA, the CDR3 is TGCAGTGCTAAGGACAGAGTAAGTCATGAGCAGTTCTTC.

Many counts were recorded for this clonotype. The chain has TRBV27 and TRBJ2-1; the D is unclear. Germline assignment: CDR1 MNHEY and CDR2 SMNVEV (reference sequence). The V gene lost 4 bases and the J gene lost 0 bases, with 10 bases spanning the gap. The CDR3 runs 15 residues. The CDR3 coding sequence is TGTGCCAGCAGTTCCGACCTAAGCTCCTACAATGAGCAGTTCTTC. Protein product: CASSSDLSSYNEQFF.

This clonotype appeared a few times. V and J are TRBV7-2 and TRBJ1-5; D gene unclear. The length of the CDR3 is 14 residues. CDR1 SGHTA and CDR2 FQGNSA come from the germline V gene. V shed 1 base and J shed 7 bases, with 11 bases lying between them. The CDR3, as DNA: TGTGCCAGCAGCTTAGTATCGGCTGGCCAGCCCCAGCATTTT. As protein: CASSLVSAGQPQHF. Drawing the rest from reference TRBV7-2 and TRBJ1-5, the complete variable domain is GAGVSQSPSNKVTEKGKDVELRCDPISGHTALYWYRQSLGQGLEFLIYFQGNSAPDKSGLPSDRFSAERTGGSVSTLTIQRTQQEDSAVYLCASSLVSAGQPQHFGDGTRLSIL.

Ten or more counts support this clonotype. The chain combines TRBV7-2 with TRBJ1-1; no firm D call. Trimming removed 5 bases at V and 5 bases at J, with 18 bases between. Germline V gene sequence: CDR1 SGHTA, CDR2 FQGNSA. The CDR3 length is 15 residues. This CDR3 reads CASSPRERELTEAFF. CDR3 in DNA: TGTGCCAGCAGCCCCCGCGAGAGGGAATTGACTGAAGCTTTCTTT.

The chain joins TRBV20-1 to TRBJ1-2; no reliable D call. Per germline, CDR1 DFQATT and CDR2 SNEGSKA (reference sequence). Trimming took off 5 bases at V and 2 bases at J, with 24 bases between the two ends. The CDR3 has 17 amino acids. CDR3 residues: CSAASEGPSLLNYGYTF. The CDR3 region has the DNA TGCAGTGCTGCATCCGAGGGTCCATCGTTACTGAACTATGGCTACACCTTC.

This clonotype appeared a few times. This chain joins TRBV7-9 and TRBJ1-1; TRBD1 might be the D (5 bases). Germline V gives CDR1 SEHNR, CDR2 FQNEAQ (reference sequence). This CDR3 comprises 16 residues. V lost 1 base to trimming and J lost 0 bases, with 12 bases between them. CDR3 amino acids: CASSLGGSGVNTEAFF. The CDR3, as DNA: TGTGCCAGCAGCTTAGGGGGCAGTGGGGTGAACACTGAAGCTTTCTTT.

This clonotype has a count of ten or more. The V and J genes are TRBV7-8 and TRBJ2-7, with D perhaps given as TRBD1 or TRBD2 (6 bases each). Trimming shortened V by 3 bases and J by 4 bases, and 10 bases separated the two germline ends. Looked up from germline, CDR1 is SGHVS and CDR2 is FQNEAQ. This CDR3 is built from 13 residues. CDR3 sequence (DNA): TGTGCCAGCAGCTTCCGGGGGCAGTACGAGCAGTACGTC. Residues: CASSFRGQYEQYV.

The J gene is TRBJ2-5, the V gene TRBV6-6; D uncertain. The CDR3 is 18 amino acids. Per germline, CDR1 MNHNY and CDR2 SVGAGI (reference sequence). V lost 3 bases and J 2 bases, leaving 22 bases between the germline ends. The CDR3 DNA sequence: TGTGCCAGCAGTTATCGTTCCCTTTACGTAGATAGACAAGAGACCCAGTACTTC. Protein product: CASSYRSLYVDRQETQYF.

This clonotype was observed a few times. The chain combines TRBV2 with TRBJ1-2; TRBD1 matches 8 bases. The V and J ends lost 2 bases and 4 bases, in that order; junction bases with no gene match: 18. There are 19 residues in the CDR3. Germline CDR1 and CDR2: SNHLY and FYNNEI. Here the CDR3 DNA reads TGTGCCAGCAGTGAATCCCTCTCTTCACCGGGACAGGATGTCTATGGCTACACCTTC. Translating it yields CASSESLSSPGQDVYGYTF. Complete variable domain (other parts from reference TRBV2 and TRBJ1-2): EPEVTQTPSHQVTQMGQEVILRCVPISNHLYFYWYRQILGQKVEFLVSFYNNEISEKSEIFDDQFSVERPDGSNFTLKIRSTKLEDSAMYFCASSESLSSPGQDVYGYTFGSGTRLTVV.

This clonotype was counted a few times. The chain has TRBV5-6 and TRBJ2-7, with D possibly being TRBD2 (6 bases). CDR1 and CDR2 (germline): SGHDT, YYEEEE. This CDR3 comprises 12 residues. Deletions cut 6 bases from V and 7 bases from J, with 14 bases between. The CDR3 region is CASTITGTEQYF. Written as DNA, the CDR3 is TGTGCCAGCACCATTACCGGGACTGAGCAGTACTTC. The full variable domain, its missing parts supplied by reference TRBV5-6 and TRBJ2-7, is DAGVTQSPTHLIKTRGQQVTLRCSPKSGHDTVSWYQQALGQGPQFIFQYYEEEERQRGNFPDRFSGHQFPNYSSELNVNALLLGDSALYLCASTITGTEQYFGPGTRLTVT.

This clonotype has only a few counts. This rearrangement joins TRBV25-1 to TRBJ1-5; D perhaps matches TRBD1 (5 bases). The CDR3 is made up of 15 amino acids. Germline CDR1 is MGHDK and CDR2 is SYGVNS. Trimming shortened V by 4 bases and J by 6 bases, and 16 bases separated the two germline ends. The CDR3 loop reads CASSGPGPPCQPQHF. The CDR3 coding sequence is TGTGCCAGCAGTGGACCGGGACCCCCTTGTCAGCCCCAGCATTTT.

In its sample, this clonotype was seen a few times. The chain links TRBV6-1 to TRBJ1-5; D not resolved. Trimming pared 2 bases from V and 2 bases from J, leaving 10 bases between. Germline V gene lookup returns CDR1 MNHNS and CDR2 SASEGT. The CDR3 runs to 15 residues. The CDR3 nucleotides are TGTGCCAGCAGTGAATGGACGGCGGGCAATCAGCCCCAGCATTTT. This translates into CASSEWTAGNQPQHF.

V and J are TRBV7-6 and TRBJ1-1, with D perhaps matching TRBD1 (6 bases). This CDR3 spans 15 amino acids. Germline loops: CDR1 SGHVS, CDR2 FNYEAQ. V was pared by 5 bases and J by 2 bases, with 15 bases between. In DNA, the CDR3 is TGTGCCAGCAGCCGAAGGGACACTCGAAACACTGAAGCTTTCTTT. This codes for CASSRRDTRNTEAFF.

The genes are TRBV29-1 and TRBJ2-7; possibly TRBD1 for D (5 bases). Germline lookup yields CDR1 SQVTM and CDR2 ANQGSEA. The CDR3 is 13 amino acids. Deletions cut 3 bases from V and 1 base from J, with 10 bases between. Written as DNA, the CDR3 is TGCAGCGTTGATTGGGCAGGGTCCTACGAGCAGTACTTC. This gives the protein CSVDWAGSYEQYF.

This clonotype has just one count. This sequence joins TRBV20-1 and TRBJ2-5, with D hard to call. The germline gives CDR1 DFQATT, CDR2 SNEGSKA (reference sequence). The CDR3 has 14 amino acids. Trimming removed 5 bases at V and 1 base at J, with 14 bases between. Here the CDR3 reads CSAWDYGLQETQYF. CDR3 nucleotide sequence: TGCAGTGCTTGGGATTACGGTCTCCAAGAGACCCAGTACTTC.

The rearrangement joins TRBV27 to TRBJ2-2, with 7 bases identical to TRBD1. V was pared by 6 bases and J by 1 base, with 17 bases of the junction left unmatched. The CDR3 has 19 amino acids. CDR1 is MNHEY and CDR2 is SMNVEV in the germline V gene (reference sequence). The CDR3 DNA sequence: TGTGCCAGCAGGAACCCCAATGCCGGACAGGCATGGAACACCGGGGAGCTGTTTTTT. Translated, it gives CASRNPNAGQAWNTGELFF.